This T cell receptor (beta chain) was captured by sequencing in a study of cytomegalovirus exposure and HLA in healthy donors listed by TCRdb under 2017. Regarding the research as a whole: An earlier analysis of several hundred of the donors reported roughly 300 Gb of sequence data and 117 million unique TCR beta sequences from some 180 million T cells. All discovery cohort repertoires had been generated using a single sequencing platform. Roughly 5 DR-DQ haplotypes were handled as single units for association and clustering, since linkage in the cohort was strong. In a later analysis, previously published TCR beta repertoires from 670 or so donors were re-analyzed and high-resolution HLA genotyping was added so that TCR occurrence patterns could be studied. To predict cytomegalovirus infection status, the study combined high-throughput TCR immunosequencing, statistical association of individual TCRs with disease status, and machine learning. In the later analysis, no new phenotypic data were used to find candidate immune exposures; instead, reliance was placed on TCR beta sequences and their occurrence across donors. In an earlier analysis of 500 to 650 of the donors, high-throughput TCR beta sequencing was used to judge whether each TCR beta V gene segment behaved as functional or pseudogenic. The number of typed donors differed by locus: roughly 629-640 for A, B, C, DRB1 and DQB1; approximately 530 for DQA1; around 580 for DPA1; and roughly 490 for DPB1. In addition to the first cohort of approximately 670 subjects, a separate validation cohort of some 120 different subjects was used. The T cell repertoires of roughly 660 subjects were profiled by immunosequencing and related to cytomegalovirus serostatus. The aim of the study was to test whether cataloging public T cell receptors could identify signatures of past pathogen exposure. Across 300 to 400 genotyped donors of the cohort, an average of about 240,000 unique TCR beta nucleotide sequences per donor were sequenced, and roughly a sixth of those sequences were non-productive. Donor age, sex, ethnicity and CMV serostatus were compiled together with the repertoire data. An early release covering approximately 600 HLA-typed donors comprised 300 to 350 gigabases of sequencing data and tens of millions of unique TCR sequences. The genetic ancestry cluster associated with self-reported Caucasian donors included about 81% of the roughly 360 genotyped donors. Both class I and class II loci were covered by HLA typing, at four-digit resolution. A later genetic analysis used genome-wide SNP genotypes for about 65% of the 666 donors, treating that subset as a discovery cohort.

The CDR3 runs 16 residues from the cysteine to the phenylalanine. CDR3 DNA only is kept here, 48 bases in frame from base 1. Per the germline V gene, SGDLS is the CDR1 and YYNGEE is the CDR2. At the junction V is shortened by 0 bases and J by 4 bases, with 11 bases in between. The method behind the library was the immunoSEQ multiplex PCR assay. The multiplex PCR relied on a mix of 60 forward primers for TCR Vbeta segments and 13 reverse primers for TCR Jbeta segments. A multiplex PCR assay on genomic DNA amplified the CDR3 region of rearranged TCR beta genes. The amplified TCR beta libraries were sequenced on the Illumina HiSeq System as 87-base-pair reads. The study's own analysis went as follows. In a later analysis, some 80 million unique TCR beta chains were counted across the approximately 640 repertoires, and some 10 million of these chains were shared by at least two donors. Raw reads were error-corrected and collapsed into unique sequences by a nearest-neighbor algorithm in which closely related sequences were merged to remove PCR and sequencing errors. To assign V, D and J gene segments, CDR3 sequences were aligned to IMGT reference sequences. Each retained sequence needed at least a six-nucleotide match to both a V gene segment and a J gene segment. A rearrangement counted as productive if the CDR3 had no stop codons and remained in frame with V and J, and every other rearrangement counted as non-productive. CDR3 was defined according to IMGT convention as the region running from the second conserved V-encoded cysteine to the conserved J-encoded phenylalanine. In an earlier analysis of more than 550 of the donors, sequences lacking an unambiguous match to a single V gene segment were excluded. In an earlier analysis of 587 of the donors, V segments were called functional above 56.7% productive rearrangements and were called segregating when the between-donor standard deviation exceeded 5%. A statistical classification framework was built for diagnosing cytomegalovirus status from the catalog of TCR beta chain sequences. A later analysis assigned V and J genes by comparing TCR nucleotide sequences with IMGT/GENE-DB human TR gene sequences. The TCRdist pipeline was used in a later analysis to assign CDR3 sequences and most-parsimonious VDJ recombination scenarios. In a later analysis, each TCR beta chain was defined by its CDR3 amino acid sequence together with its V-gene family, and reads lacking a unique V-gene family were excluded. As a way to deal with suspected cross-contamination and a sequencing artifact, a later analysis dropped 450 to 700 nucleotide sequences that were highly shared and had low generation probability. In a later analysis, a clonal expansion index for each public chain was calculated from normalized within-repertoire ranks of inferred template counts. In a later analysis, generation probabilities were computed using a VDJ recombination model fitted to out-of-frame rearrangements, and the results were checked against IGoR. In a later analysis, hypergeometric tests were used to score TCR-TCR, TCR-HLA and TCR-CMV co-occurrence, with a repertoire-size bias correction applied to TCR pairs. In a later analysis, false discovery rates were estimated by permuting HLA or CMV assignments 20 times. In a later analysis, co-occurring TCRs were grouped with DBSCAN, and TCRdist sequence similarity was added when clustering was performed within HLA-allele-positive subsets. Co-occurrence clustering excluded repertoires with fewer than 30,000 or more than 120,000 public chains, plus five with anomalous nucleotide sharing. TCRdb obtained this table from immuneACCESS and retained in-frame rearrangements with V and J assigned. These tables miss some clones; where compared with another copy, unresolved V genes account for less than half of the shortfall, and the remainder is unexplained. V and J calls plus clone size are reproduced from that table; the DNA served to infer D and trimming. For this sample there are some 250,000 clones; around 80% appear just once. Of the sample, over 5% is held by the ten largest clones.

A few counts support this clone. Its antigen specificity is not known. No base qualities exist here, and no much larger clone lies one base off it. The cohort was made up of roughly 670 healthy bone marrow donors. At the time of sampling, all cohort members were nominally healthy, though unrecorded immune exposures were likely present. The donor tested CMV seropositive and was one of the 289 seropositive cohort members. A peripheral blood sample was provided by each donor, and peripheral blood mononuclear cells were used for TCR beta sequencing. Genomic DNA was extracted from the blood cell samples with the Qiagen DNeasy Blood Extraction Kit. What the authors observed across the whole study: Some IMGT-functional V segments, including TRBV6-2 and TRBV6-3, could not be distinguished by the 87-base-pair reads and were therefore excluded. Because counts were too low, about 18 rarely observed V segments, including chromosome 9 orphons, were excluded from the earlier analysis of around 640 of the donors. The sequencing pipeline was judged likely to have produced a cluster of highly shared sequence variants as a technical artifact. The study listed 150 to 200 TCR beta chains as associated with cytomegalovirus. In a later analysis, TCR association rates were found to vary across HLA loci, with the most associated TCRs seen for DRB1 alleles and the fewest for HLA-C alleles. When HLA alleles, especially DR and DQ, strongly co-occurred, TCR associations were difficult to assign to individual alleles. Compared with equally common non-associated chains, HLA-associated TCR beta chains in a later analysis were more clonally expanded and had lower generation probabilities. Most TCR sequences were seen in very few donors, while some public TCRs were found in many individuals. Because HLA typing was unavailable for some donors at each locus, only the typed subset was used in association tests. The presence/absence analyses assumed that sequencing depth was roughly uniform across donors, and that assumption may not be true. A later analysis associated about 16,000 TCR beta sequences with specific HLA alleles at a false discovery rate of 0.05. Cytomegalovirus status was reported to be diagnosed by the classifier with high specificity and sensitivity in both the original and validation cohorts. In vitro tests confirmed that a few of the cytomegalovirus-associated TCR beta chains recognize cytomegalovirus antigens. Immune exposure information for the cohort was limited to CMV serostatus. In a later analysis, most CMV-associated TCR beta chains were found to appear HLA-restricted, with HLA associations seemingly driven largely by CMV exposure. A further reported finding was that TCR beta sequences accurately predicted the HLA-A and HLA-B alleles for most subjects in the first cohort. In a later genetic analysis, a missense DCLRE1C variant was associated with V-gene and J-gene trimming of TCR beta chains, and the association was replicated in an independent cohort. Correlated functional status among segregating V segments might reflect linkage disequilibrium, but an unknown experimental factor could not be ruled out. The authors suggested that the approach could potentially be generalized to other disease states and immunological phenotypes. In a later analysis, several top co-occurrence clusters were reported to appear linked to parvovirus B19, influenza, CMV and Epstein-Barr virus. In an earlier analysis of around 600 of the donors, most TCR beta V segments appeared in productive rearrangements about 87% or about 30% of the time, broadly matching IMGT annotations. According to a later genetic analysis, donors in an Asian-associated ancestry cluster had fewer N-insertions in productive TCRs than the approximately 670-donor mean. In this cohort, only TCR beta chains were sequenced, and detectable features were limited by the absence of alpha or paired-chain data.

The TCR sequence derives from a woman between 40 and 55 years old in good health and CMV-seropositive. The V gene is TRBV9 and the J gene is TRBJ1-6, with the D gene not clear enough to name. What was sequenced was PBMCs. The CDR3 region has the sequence CASSVAPTAYNSPLHF. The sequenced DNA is TGTGCCAGCAGCGTAGCACCCACAGCATATAATTCACCCCTCCACTTT.